This T cell receptor (beta chain) was recorded in a study of T cell changes during pregnancy in multiple sclerosis. The CDR3 is made up of 14 amino acids. Germline V gives CDR1 SNHLY, CDR2 FYNNEI. J lost 3 bases, V lost 5 bases, and 3 bases had no gene match. The sample holds one count of this clone. The assay was immunoSEQ multiplex PCR, and TCRdb's table has in-frame clones only and misses some. The sample includes tens of thousands of clones, more than 90% of them seen just once. The sample here was CD4+ T cells from peripheral blood mononuclear cells, taken after pregnancy. The sequence was collected from a female donor in good health, enrolled as a control in a pregnancy study. The chain joins TRBV2 to TRBJ2-1, with 8 positions matching TRBD2. Here the CDR3 DNA reads TGTGCCAGCAGTTCGGGGGGGGGCTACAATGAGCAGTTCTTC. It specifies CASSSGGGYNEQFF.